This T cell receptor (beta chain) was retrieved from a study of monozygotic twins with inflammatory bowel disease. TCR libraries were prepared from roughly 3,300 ng total RNA each. Per sample, reverse transcription was split into eight reactions. Reprocessing the 5' RACE reads, TCRdb reports a single entry for every CDR3 protein and omits DNA. The sample totals about 150,000 distinct CDR3 sequences. This receptor was obtained from a human donor with ulcerative colitis or Crohn's disease, or a healthy co-twin of an affected twin (not recorded which). Sequenced material: blood.

The chain's CDR3 is CASSVQGHYGYTF. V and J are TRBV12-3 or TRBV12-4 and TRBJ1-2. There are 13 residues in the CDR3.